What follows is one T cell receptor beta chain and its context. Its antigen is still unknown. Trimming took 0 bases from V and 2 from J, leaving 11 bases between them. CDR1 is LGHNA and CDR2 is YSLEER in the germline V gene. CDR3 length: 15 amino acids. The source of the sample is a study of T cells after yellow fever vaccination. Study overall: Libraries from low-cell-number fractions were prepared with the SMART-Seq v4 Ultra Low Input RNA kit.

TCRdb independently ran MiXCR on the 5' RACE reads; one entry per CDR3 protein. The sample includes a few hundred thousand distinct CDR3 sequences, 6.9% of them seen just once. Points from the study as a whole: Researchers cautioned that FACS-sorted repertoires could harbor abundant clonotypes contaminating from the bulk population.

The chain is built from TRBV4-3 and TRBJ2-7; D unclear. The material was CD4+ T cells sorted from PBMCs, obtained 15 days after the yellow fever booster vaccination. The source of this sequence is a man aged 30-40 years who received the YFV17D yellow fever vaccine. The CDR3 bases are TGCGCCAGCAGCCAAGATAGTCAGGCACCCTACGAGCAGTACTTC. Its translation is CASSQDSQAPYEQYF.